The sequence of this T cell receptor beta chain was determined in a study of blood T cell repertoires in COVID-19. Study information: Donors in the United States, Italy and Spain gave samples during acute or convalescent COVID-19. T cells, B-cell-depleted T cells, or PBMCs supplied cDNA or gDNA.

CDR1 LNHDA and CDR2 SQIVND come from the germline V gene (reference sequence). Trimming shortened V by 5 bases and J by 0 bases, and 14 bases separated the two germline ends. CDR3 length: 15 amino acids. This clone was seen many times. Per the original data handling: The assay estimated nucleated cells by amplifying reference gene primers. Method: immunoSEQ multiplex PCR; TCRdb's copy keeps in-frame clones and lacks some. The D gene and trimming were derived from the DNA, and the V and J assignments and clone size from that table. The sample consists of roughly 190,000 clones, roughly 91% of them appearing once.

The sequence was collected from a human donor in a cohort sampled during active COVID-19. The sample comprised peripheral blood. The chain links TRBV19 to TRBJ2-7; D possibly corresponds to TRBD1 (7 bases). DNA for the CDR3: TGTGCCAGTAGTCGCGGGACAGTTCCCTCCTACGAGCAGTACTTC. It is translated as CASSRGTVPSYEQYF.